This T cell receptor beta chain was sequenced during a study of T cells in Graves' hyperthyroidism and ophthalmopathy. Findings of the study overall: Expanded thyroid clonotypes (above 0.001) were mostly also found in blood. Separating ophthalmopathy from stable hyperthyroidism was achieved by a 13 V-J model.

Notes on this clonotype: Its antigen is undetermined. The junction departs from germline at one end; a sequencing error may be responsible.

TCR beta CDR3 sequences were amplified from RNA transcripts. An initial round of RT-PCR targeting the TCR CDR3 relied on the HTBI primer set. TCRdb re-analysed the multiplex PCR reads in MiXCR, keeping a single row per CDR3 protein. The sample holds about 540,000 distinct CDR3 sequences, 46% seen once. The authors deemed Graves' hyperthyroidism stable absent ophthalmopathy progression within 18 months. Patients showing uncontrolled infection, other autoimmune disease, pregnancy or lactation were ineligible. The CDR3 is 12 amino acids. Germline V CDR1 and CDR2: KGHDR, SFDVKD. This receptor was taken from a woman aged 18 to 35 with Graves' hyperthyroidism. Sequencing input: peripheral blood or thyroid tissue (not recorded which). The genes are TRBV24-1 and TRBJ2-5, with D perhaps TRBD2 (6 bases). The CDR3: CATSDLLGAGFF. The DNA for the CDR3 is TGTGCCACCAGTGATTTGCTAGGGGCGGGGTTCTTC.